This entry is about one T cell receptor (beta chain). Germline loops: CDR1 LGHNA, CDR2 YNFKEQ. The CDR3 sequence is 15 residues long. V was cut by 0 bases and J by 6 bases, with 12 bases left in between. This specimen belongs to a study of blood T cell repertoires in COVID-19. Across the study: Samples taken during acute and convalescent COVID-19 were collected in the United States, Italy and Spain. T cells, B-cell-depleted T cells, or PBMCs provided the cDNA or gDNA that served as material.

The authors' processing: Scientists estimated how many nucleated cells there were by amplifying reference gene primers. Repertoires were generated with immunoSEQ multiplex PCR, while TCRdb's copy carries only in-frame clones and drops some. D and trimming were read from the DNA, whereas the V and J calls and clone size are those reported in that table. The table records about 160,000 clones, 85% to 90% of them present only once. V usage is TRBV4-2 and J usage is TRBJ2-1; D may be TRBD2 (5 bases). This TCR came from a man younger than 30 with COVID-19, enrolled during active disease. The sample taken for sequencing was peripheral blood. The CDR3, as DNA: TGTGCCAGCAGCCAAGATGGTCGCCTAGCCAATGAGCAGTTCTTC. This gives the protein CASSQDGRLANEQFF.